This paragraph reports one TCR beta chain. This entry comes from a study of blood T cell repertoires in COVID-19. Study as a whole: The samples span acute and convalescent COVID-19 from the United States, Italy and Spain.

Original handling: The authors estimated nucleated cell counts from reference gene primer amplification. This table comes from immunoSEQ multiplex PCR, and its TCRdb copy is limited to in-frame clones, with some not included. V, J and clone size are taken as reported in that table, and D and trimming were inferred from the DNA itself. The sample lists about 170,000 clones; 88% were seen once. The CDR3 is 16 residues long. This sequence joins TRBV21-1 and TRBJ2-3; the table assigns TRBD2, which was not confirmed against the DNA. TRBV21-1 is tagged as a pseudogene. The sample taken for sequencing was peripheral blood. The clonotype comes from a man in his 60s with acute or convalescent COVID-19. CDR3 protein: CASPLTRGGRPDTQYF. The CDR3 DNA sequence: TGTGCCAGCCCCTTAACGAGGGGCGGGAGGCCAGATACGCAGTATTTT.